What follows are 19 T cell receptor beta chains derived from one specimen sequenced in a study of tumor and adjacent non-tumor tissue in lung cancer. The library came from three nested PCR rounds adapted from ARM-PCR protocols. Via MiXCR, TCRdb re-called the multiplex PCR reads, giving one row per CDR3 protein. In the table there are about 110,000 distinct CDR3 sequences, more than 60% of which are singletons. This sample's RNA came from whole unsorted tissue. The sequenced sample consisted of lung tumor tissue. These receptors were obtained from a woman aged 55-69 years with non-small cell lung cancer.

This clonotype was recorded only once. The chain is built from TRBV28 and TRBJ2-1, with D possibly being TRBD1 or TRBD2 (5 bases each). This CDR3 spans 18 amino acids. V lost 5 bases and J lost 3, with 23 bases in between. Germline V gene lookup returns CDR1 MDHEN and CDR2 SYDVKM. DNA for the CDR3: TGTGCCAGCAGTACCATAAAACAGGCGGGTGTGATCTACAATGAGCAGTTCTTC. Protein: CASSTIKQAGVIYNEQFF.

About this clonotype itself: The conserved final phenylalanine or tryptophan is absent from the CDR3, which likely points to a read error. V gene TRBV4-3 combines with J gene TRBJ2-5, with D possibly TRBD2 on 6 matching bases. The length of the CDR3 is 15 residues. Germline V gene sequence: CDR1 LGHNA, CDR2 YSLEER. In nucleotides, the CDR3 is TGCACCAGCAGGCAACACCGGGACTCACAAGAGACCCAGTACTTG. Its translation is CTSRQHRDSQETQYL.

The genes are TRBV7-9 and TRBJ2-7, with D uncertain. CDR1 and CDR2 from the germline V gene are SEHNR and FQNEAQ (reference sequence). CDR3 size: 14 residues. Trimming stripped 8 bases from V and 5 bases from J, with 19 bases between. CDR3 protein: CASDPSSAVHEQYF. The CDR3 region has the DNA TGTGCCAGCGATCCAAGTTCGGCGGTGCACGAGCAGTACTTC. The variable domain in full, with the rest retrieved from reference TRBV7-9 and TRBJ2-7, is DTGVSQNPRHKITKRGQNVTFRCDPISEHNRLYWYRQTLGQGPEFLTYFQNEAQLEKSRLLSDRFSAERPKGSFSTLEIQRTEQGDSAMYLCASDPSSAVHEQYFGPGTRLTVT.

Of note for this clonotype: This may come from a read error, since a much larger clone is one base off. V usage is TRBV4-1 and J usage is TRBJ1-5; unclear D gene. The germline CDR1 and CDR2 sequences are MGHRA and YSYEKL. This CDR3 is 14 amino acids long. V was trimmed by 3 bases and J by 3 bases, leaving 9 bases between them. CDR3 sequence reads: CASSQARNNQPQHF. The CDR3 region has the DNA TGCGCCAGCAGCCAGGCAAGGAACAATCAGCCCCAGCATTTT.

Comments on this clonotype: Compared with germline, one end of the junction differs, possibly owing to a read error. The chain recombines TRBV11-1 with TRBJ1-1; D perhaps matches TRBD1 (5 bases). This CDR3 has 15 amino acids. Germline loops: CDR1 SGHAT, CDR2 FQDESV (reference sequence). For the CDR3, the DNA is TGTACCAGCAGCTCCCCGACAGAACTGAATACTGAAGCTTTCTTT. This translates into CTSSSPTELNTEAFF. Supplemented by reference TRBV11-1 and TRBJ1-1, the full variable domain reads EAEVAQSPRYKITEKSQAVAFWCDPISGHATLYWYRQILGQGPELLVQFQDESVVDDSQLPKDRFSAERLKGVDSTLKIQPAELGDSAMYLCTSSSPTELNTEAFFGQGTRLTVV.

As to this clonotype: A read error may account for a junction end that differs from germline. The chain combines TRBV7-3 with TRBJ2-3, with TRBD2 matching over 7 bases. In germline, CDR1 is SGHTA, CDR2 FQGTGA. This CDR3 spans 14 amino acids. The CDR3 DNA sequence: TGTGTCAGCAGACCATCTAGACTAGCATCGACGCAGTATTTT. Its protein is CVSRPSRLASTQYF.

A word on this clonotype: The missing conserved phenylalanine or tryptophan at the end of this CDR3 makes a read error likely. The V call is TRBV7-8, the J call TRBJ1-5; no reliable D call. The CDR3 length is 14 residues. Germline-derived CDR1 and CDR2 are SGHVS and FQNEAQ. The ends were cut back, 1 base at V and 5 bases at J, with 9 bases in the middle. CDR3 sequence: CASSLGATDQPQHL. Written as DNA, the CDR3 is TGTGCCAGCAGCTTAGGGGCGACCGATCAGCCCCAGCATCTT.

Worth noting for this clonotype: Its ends do not fully match the called genes, so a read error is possible. The J gene is TRBJ2-3, the V gene TRBV6-2 or TRBV6-3, with a weak D call TRBD2 (5 bases). The CDR3 extends over 14 amino acids. CDR1 and CDR2 from the germline V gene are MNHEY and SVGEGT. The CDR3 coding sequence is TGCGCCTACAGTTACGGAGCTAGCACAGATATGCAGTATTTT. As protein: CAYSYGASTDMQYF.

This clonotype came up a few times. This chain connects TRBV7-2 to TRBJ2-1, with a tentative D call TRBD1 (6 bases). CDR1 is SGHTA and CDR2 is FQGNSA in the germline V gene. Trimming shortened V by 1 base and J by 6 bases, and 7 bases separated the two germline ends. The CDR3 consists of 13 residues. The CDR3 region has the DNA TGTGCCAGCAGCTTAGGGACAGTCAATGAGCAGTTCTTC. This translates into CASSLGTVNEQFF.

Notes on this clonotype: One end of the junction does not line up with germline, which may come from a read error. J is TRBJ2-7 and V is TRBV5-4; D gene ambiguous. CDR1 and CDR2 (germline): SGHNT, YYREEE (reference sequence). The CDR3 spans 14 residues. The CDR3 protein is CASSLSWFSYEEYF. The CDR3 DNA sequence: TGTGCCAGCAGCTTGTCGTGGTTCTCCTACGAGGAGTACTTC.

This clonotype was seen only a few times. V and J are TRBV5-1 and TRBJ1-2; no reliable D call. This CDR3 contains 13 residues. Trimming removed 0 bases from V and 7 bases from J, with 10 bases in between. The germline CDR1 and CDR2 sequences are SGHRS and YFSETQ. In nucleotides, the CDR3 is TGCGCCAGCAGCTTGGGCAGCTTCTTTGGCTACACCTTC. It translates to CASSLGSFFGYTF.

This clonotype was observed a single time. This may be a read error: a much more frequent sequence differs by one nucleotide. The chain combines TRBV4-2 with TRBJ2-3; tentative D call: TRBD2 (6 bases). V gave up 2 bases and J gave up 0 bases, with 12 bases separating them. This CDR3 is 16 amino acids long. Germline V lookup: CDR1 LGHNA, CDR2 YNFKEQ. The CDR3 DNA reads as TGTGCCAGCAGCCAATCTTCGGGGACTAGCACAGATACGCAGTATTTT. This translates into CASSQSSGTSTDTQYF.

This clonotype has just one count. The chain carries TRBV4-3 and TRBJ1-4; D may be TRBD1 (6 bases). The CDR3 is 15 residues long. In germline, CDR1 is LGHNA, CDR2 YSLEER. Trimming took off 0 bases at V and 12 bases at J, with 17 bases between the two ends. CDR3 protein: CASSQDYDRRSELFF. The CDR3 region has the DNA TGCGCCAGCAGCCAAGATTATGACAGGAGGAGCGAACTGTTTTTT.

This clonotype was observed a few times. Given a much more abundant clone one base away, this may be a read error. V usage is TRBV20-1 and J usage is TRBJ2-7; the match to TRBD1 covers 7 bases. Germline CDR1 DFQATT, CDR2 SNEGSKA (reference sequence). CDR3 length: 13 residues. This CDR3 is CNARPRQGHEQYF. CDR3 DNA sequence: TGCAATGCTAGACCTCGACAGGGCCACGAGCAGTACTTC.

About this clonotype: This clone may be a read error of a much larger clone one base away. Here the CDR3 reads CASSQDRGGGRYEQYF. DNA for the CDR3: TGCGCCAGCAGCCAAGATCGTGGGGGAGGACGCTACGAGCAGTACTTC. The chain links TRBV4-3 to TRBJ2-7; a possible D gene is TRBD2 (6 bases). V shed 0 bases and J shed 3 bases, with 15 bases lying between them. CDR1 and CDR2 from the germline V gene are LGHNA and YSLEER. The CDR3 contains 16 residues.

This chain uses TRBV28 with TRBJ2-7, with D hard to call. Trimming stripped 10 bases from V and 5 bases from J, with 21 bases between. This CDR3 has 14 residues. Germline V gene sequence: CDR1 MDHEN, CDR2 SYDVKM. Here the CDR3 reads CANCSASLGDEQYF. CDR3 nucleotides: TGTGCCAACTGTTCTGCATCCCTGGGTGACGAGCAGTACTTC.

Worth noting for this clonotype: At one end, the junction sequence differs from germline, possibly due to a read error. The rearrangement joins TRBV4-2 to TRBJ1-4; D possibly corresponds to TRBD1 (5 bases). This CDR3 spans 14 amino acids. Germline assignment: CDR1 LGHNA and CDR2 YNFKEQ. CDR3 in DNA: TGTGCCAGCAGAGTACGGGACTCGAATGAAAAACTGTTCTTT. This sequence encodes CASRVRDSNEKLFF.

Details on this clonotype: Possible read error: a much larger clone is one base away. This chain links TRBV29-1 with TRBJ2-7; tentative D call: TRBD2 (5 bases). This CDR3 has 14 residues. The germline V gene has CDR1 SQVTM and CDR2 ANQGSEA. Trimming removed 3 bases at V and 4 bases at J, with 16 bases between. The CDR3 loop is CSVDSVGDSYEQYF. The CDR3 nucleotides read TGCAGCGTTGATTCAGTGGGAGATTCGTACGAGCAGTACTTC.

In the case of this clonotype: Its ends do not fully match the called genes, so a read error is possible. The CDR3 coding sequence is TGCGCCAACAGTACCCAGGGAGAGGAAGAGACCCAGTACTTC. Protein product: CANSTQGEEETQYF. The genes are TRBV6-5 and TRBJ2-5; perhaps D is TRBD1 or TRBD2 (5 bases each). The CDR3 is 14 residues long. Germline-derived CDR1 and CDR2 are MNHEY and SVGAGI.